The 30 T cell receptor beta chains presented below share a single source sample, sequenced in a study of control samples from healthy donors and cancer patients (dated by TCRdb to the early 2020s). The protocol used for the library was the immunoSEQ multiplex PCR assay. This is the immuneACCESS table as TCRdb keeps it, with only in-frame sequences that have V and J called. A part of the clones is gone; compared with another copy, unresolved V genes explain less than half, and the rest is unexplained. This sample holds about 410,000 clones; 80% to 95% were observed only once. The ten largest clones represent more than 6% of the sample. Material for sequencing was PBMCs. The receptors derive from a man aged 35-49 years with head and neck cancer.

The rearrangement links TRBV30 to TRBJ2-7; possibly TRBD1 for D (5 bases). This CDR3 comprises 16 residues. V shed 0 bases and J shed 0 bases, with 15 bases lying between them. Looked up from germline, CDR1 is GTSNPN and CDR2 is SVGIG (reference sequence). The DNA for the CDR3 is TGTGCCTGGAGTGTACGACAGCGCATTAGCTCCTACGAGCAGTACTTC. Protein: CAWSVRQRISSYEQYF.

The V gene is TRBV27, the J gene TRBJ2-7; TRBD2 matches at 9 bases. V gave up 7 bases and J gave up 3 bases; unmatched junction bases: 7. Germline V gene lookup returns CDR1 MNHEY and CDR2 SMNVEV (reference sequence). CDR3 length: 14 residues. CDR3 in DNA: TGTGCCAGCACATCTCTAGCGGGGCGCTACGAGCAGTACTTC. Residues: CASTSLAGRYEQYF.

The rearrangement links TRBV5-5 to TRBJ2-7, with D unclear. The length of the CDR3 is 12 residues. CDR1 and CDR2 from the germline V gene are SGHKS and YYEKEE (reference sequence). Trimming took off 4 bases at V and 6 bases at J, with 11 bases between the two ends. CDR3 sequence: CASSPGLIEQYF. The CDR3 coding sequence is TGTGCCAGCAGCCCCGGGCTCATCGAGCAGTACTTC.

V usage is TRBV18 and J usage is TRBJ2-7; D not certain. This CDR3 is 13 amino acids long. The V end was cut by 4 bases, the J end by 5 bases, with 12 bases between. Germline CDR1 reads KGHSH; CDR2 reads LQKENI. CDR3 in amino acids: CASSLGIVDEQYF. The CDR3 nucleotides read TGTGCCAGCTCACTTGGGATCGTGGACGAGCAGTACTTC. Variable domain in full (rest from reference TRBV18 and TRBJ2-7): NAGVMQNPRHLVRRRGQEARLRCSPMKGHSHVYWYRQLPEEGLKFMVYLQKENIIDESGMPKERFSAEFPKEGPSILRIQQVVRGDSAAYFCASSLGIVDEQYFGPGTRLTVT.

The chain has TRBV4-1 and TRBJ2-5; D not resolved. This CDR3 is built from 11 residues. V gave up 2 bases and J gave up 5 bases, with 3 bases separating them. Per germline, CDR1 MGHRA and CDR2 YSYEKL. CDR3 coding DNA: TGCGCCAGCAGCCAAAGGGAGACCCAGTACTTC. Its translation: CASSQRETQYF.

The V gene is TRBV5-4, the J gene TRBJ1-6; D gene ambiguous. The ends were cut back, 5 bases at V and 0 bases at J, with 12 bases in the middle. The V gene's germline CDR1 is SGHNT and CDR2 YYREEE (reference sequence). CDR3 length: 16 amino acids. DNA of the CDR3: TGTGCCAGCAGGGTATCCGGGAGCTCCTATAATTCACCCCTCCACTTT. It translates to CASRVSGSSYNSPLHF.

This chain links TRBV27 with TRBJ1-5; unclear D gene. Trimming pared 0 bases from V and 0 bases from J, leaving 6 bases between. This CDR3 has 15 amino acids. Germline V CDR1 and CDR2: MNHEY, SMNVEV (reference sequence). This CDR3 is CASSLSALSNQPQHF. CDR3 DNA sequence: TGTGCCAGCAGTTTATCAGCACTTAGCAATCAGCCCCAGCATTTT.

The chain employs TRBV4-1 and TRBJ2-2; 9 bases agree with TRBD1. This CDR3 is built from 14 residues. Per the germline V gene, CDR1 is MGHRA and CDR2 is YSYEKL. The V segment lost 6 bases and the J segment 4 bases; nucleotides outside the gene matches: 3. For the CDR3, the DNA is TGCGCCAGCAGAGGGACAGGGACCACCGGGGAGCTGTTTTTT. This gives the protein CASRGTGTTGELFF.

The chain carries TRBV4-2 and TRBJ2-1; 9 bases agree with TRBD2. This CDR3 contains 16 residues. Unmatched junction bases numbered 6, after V lost 2 bases and J lost 4 bases. The germline gives CDR1 LGHNA, CDR2 YNFKEQ. CDR3 residues: CASSQTLAGSYNEQFF. DNA of the CDR3: TGTGCCAGCAGCCAAACCCTAGCGGGATCATACAATGAGCAGTTCTTC.

This chain connects TRBV27 to TRBJ1-1; D ambiguous. V lost 4 bases, J lost 0 bases, and 6 bases lay in between. CDR1 is MNHEY, CDR2 SMNVEV, per germline (reference sequence). The CDR3 extends over 13 amino acids. The CDR3 DNA reads as TGTGCCAGCAGTTCCGGGATGAACACTGAAGCTTTCTTT. This sequence encodes CASSSGMNTEAFF.

The rearrangement links TRBV6-1 to TRBJ1-1, with D unclear. Per the germline V gene, CDR1 is MNHNS and CDR2 is SASEGT. V was cut by 1 base and J by 3 bases, with 12 bases left in between. CDR3 length equals 15 residues. The CDR3 DNA reads as TGTGCCAGCAGTGAAGGGGTGCTCATTTACACTGAAGCTTTCTTT. Translated: CASSEGVLIYTEAFF.

This clone has only one observation. J is TRBJ2-7 and V is TRBV4-3; D unresolved. The ends were cut back, 0 bases at V and 6 bases at J, with 12 bases in the middle. Germline values: CDR1 LGHNA, CDR2 YSLEER. The CDR3 sequence is 14 residues long. The CDR3 DNA reads as TGCGCCAGCAGCCAAGATCCCGGATACAGCGAGCAGTACTTC. It specifies CASSQDPGYSEQYF.

CDR3 protein: CASSTEATGTYEQYF. The CDR3 nucleotides are TGTGCCAGCAGCACGGAAGCGACAGGAACCTACGAGCAGTACTTC. This chain connects TRBV5-4 to TRBJ2-7, with a tentative D call TRBD1 (6 bases). V was shortened by 4 bases and J by 2 bases, with 16 bases between the two germline ends. Germline loops: CDR1 SGHNT, CDR2 YYREEE (reference sequence). This CDR3 spans 15 amino acids.

V usage is TRBV30 and J usage is TRBJ1-6; unclear D gene. Trimming pared 6 bases from V and 6 bases from J, leaving 9 bases between. The CDR3 loop spans 12 amino acids. CDR1 is GTSNPN, CDR2 SVGIG, per germline (reference sequence). The CDR3 DNA is TGTGCCTGTGGCCGGGCTAATTCACCCCTCCACTTT. Its translation is CACGRANSPLHF.

The chain combines TRBV9 with TRBJ2-3, with TRBD2 matching over 10 bases. This CDR3 has 14 residues. CDR1 and CDR2 (germline): SGDLS, YYNGEE. After removal of 4 bases from V and 5 bases from J, the junction contained 4 bases not matched to a gene. The CDR3, as DNA: TGTGCCAGCAGCCTAGCGGGAGTTGGAGATACGCAGTATTTT. It codes for CASSLAGVGDTQYF.

The rearrangement uses TRBV4-1 and TRBJ1-1; the D gene is possibly TRBD1 (5 bases). Trimming removed 1 base from V and 4 bases from J, with 13 bases in between. The CDR3 runs 15 residues. Per germline, CDR1 MGHRA and CDR2 YSYEKL. The CDR3 loop reads CASSQGSAGGTEAFF. As DNA, the CDR3 is TGCGCCAGCAGCCAAGGTTCTGCGGGGGGCACTGAAGCTTTCTTT.

This clone was recorded once. J is TRBJ2-3 and V is TRBV7-2; tentative D call: TRBD2 (6 bases). The length of the CDR3 is 14 residues. The V gene lost 4 bases and the J gene lost 4 bases, with 12 bases spanning the gap. CDR1 and CDR2 from the germline V gene are SGHTA and FQGNSA. The CDR3 DNA reads TGTGCCAGCAGCTCGGCGGGGTCGGCAGATACGCAGTATTTT. This encodes CASSSAGSADTQYF.

CDR3 residues: CASSPGEMTGELFF. CDR3 nucleotide sequence: TGTGCCAGCAGTCCAGGGGAGATGACCGGGGAGCTGTTTTTT. J is TRBJ2-2 and V is TRBV7-8, with D possibly being TRBD1 (6 bases). CDR1 is SGHVS and CDR2 is FQNEAQ in the germline V gene. The CDR3 has 14 residues. V lost 6 bases, J lost 5 bases, and 13 bases lay in between. The whole variable domain, remainder taken from reference TRBV7-8 and TRBJ2-2, is GAGVSQSPRYKVAKRGQDVALRCDPISGHVSLFWYQQALGQGPEFLTYFQNEAQLDKSGLPSDRFFAERPEGSVSTLKIQRTQQEDSAVYLCASSPGEMTGELFFGEGSRLTVL.

The genes are TRBV27 and TRBJ2-7; tentatively, D is TRBD2 (5 bases). CDR3 length: 16 residues. V was pared by 10 bases and J by 0 bases, with 22 bases between. Germline CDR1 is MNHEY and CDR2 is SMNVEV (reference sequence). CDR3 loop: CATKRGTSPFSYEQYF. The CDR3 coding sequence is TGTGCCACCAAACGAGGAACTAGTCCCTTCTCCTACGAGCAGTACTTC.

V usage is TRBV15 and J usage is TRBJ2-7, with TRBD1 matching over 7 bases. The CDR3 contains 15 residues. V lost 6 bases, J lost 0 bases, and 8 bases stayed unmatched. From germline, CDR1 is LNHNV and CDR2 YYDKDF (reference sequence). Here the CDR3 DNA reads TGTGCCACCAGTTTGACGACAGGGAACTCCTACGAGCAGTACTTC. Translating it yields CATSLTTGNSYEQYF.

The chain joins TRBV15 to TRBJ2-1; 7 positions match TRBD2. From germline, CDR1 is LNHNV and CDR2 YYDKDF (reference sequence). Unmatched junction bases numbered 7, after V lost 3 bases and J lost 2 bases. CDR3 length: 16 amino acids. The CDR3 protein is CATSRSGLAAYNEQFF. The CDR3 coding sequence is TGTGCCACCAGCAGGTCGGGCCTAGCGGCCTACAATGAGCAGTTCTTC.

The J gene is TRBJ2-7, the V gene TRBV5-8; possible D gene TRBD2, 5 bases. V dropped 0 bases and J dropped 9 bases, with 10 bases sitting between them. The CDR3 runs to 12 residues. CDR1 is SGHTS and CDR2 is YDEGEE in the germline V gene. As DNA, the CDR3 is TGTGCCAGCAGCTTGGTTGTTGCGGGGCAGTACTTC. Encoded protein: CASSLVVAGQYF.

The rearrangement joins TRBV19 to TRBJ1-1; a possible D gene is TRBD1 (6 bases). Germline loops: CDR1 LNHDA, CDR2 SQIVND (reference sequence). This CDR3 comprises 14 residues. V lost 4 bases, J lost 2 bases, and 11 bases lay in between. DNA for the CDR3: TGTGCCAGTAGTACGACAGGCCAAAACACTGAAGCTTTCTTT. It encodes CASSTTGQNTEAFF.

The chain uses TRBV28 and TRBJ2-5; D assignment may be TRBD1 or TRBD2 (6 bases each). This CDR3 has 15 residues. With 4 bases removed from V and 0 bases from J, the gap between germline ends came to 12 bases. Germline loops: CDR1 MDHEN, CDR2 SYDVKM. This CDR3 reads CASSSQGGYQETQYF. CDR3 DNA sequence: TGTGCCAGCAGTTCCCAAGGGGGGTACCAAGAGACCCAGTACTTC.

The chain employs TRBV28 and TRBJ1-1, with D unclear. Germline V gene lookup returns CDR1 MDHEN and CDR2 SYDVKM. The ends were cut back, 3 bases at V and 7 bases at J, with 15 bases in the middle. CDR3 length equals 14 residues. The CDR3 loop reads CASSFWRGGDEAFF. In DNA, the CDR3 is TGTGCCAGCAGTTTTTGGCGAGGCGGGGATGAAGCTTTCTTT.

This chain connects TRBV11-1 to TRBJ2-7; 13 nucleotides align to TRBD2. Losses at the gene ends were 5 bases for V and 5 bases for J; bases not matched to a gene: 9. CDR3 length equals 16 residues. CDR1 is SGHAT, CDR2 FQDESV, per germline (reference sequence). The CDR3 is CASSHRTSGRSDEQYF. The CDR3 coding sequence is TGTGCCAGCAGCCACCGGACTAGCGGGAGATCTGACGAGCAGTACTTC.

V gene TRBV7-2 combines with J gene TRBJ1-4; maybe TRBD1 (5 bases). The CDR3 contains 15 residues. The V gene lost 5 bases and the J gene lost 0 bases, with 10 bases spanning the gap. The germline CDR1 and CDR2 sequences are SGHTA and FQGNSA. CDR3 DNA sequence: TGTGCCAGCAGCATTCAGGGTGCAACTAATGAAAAACTGTTTTTT. Translation gives CASSIQGATNEKLFF.

This rearrangement joins TRBV11-2 to TRBJ2-4; D not resolved. Germline V lookup: CDR1 SGHAT, CDR2 FQNNGV. The CDR3 loop spans 18 amino acids. V lost 0 bases and J lost 0, with 15 bases in between. The CDR3 DNA sequence: TGTGCCAGCAGCTTAGAGTACGGTCCCCGAGGAGCCAAAAACATTCAGTACTTC. Its translation: CASSLEYGPRGAKNIQYF. Based on the CDR3 plus reference TRBV11-2 and TRBJ2-4, the full variable domain is EAGVAQSPRYKIIEKRQSVAFWCNPISGHATLYWYQQILGQGPKLLIQFQNNGVVDDSQLPKDRFSAERLKGVDSTLKIQPAKLEDSAVYLCASSLEYGPRGAKNIQYFGAGTRLSVL.

This clone was picked up a small number of times. CDR3 DNA: TGTGCCAGCAGCCAAACGGCTGAAGCTTTCTTT. This gives the protein CASSQTAEAFF. This chain uses TRBV3-1 (or the pseudogene TRBV3-2) with TRBJ1-1, with D hard to call. From germline, CDR1 is LGHDT and CDR2 YNNKEL (reference sequence). V was pared by 2 bases and J by 6 bases, with 4 bases between. This CDR3 has 11 residues.

The sample holds a few counts of this clone. The rearrangement uses TRBV29-1 and TRBJ1-1; 7 bases are a match to TRBD1. V gave up 4 bases and J gave up 4 bases; unmatched junction bases: 6. The CDR3 spans 13 residues. Germline V gene sequence: CDR1 SQVTM, CDR2 ANQGSEA. The CDR3 region has the DNA TGCAGCGTTGGGACAGGAGTAGGCACTGAAGCTTTCTTT. Amino acids: CSVGTGVGTEAFF.